This T cell receptor (beta chain) originates from a study of beta chain features in type 1 diabetes. The CDR3 has 14 residues. Germline-derived CDR1 and CDR2 are SQVTM and ANQGSEA. J was trimmed by 6 bases and V by 4 bases; bases with no gene match: 9. This clone was counted only a few times. Investigators reverse transcribed all isolated RNA, so they sequenced expressed TCRB transcripts. Clones were read by immunoSEQ multiplex PCR, and TCRdb kept only the in-frame ones, dropping some. This sample has 860,000 or so clones; about a sixth occur once, and the top ten carry around 0.02%. The chain is built from TRBV29-1 and TRBJ2-7; 10 bases are a match to TRBD1. This TCR was recovered from a young woman in good health. The sample consisted of naive CD4+ T cells from blood. CDR3 in DNA: TGCAGCGTTGTTATGGGACAGGGGATTGGCGAGCAGTACTTC. The encoded protein is CSVVMGQGIGEQYF.